This TCR beta chain was captured by sequencing in a study of T cells in tuberculosis. The CDR3 totals 14 residues. Trimming took off 5 bases at V and 4 bases at J, with 14 bases between the two ends. CDR1 MNHNS and CDR2 SASEGT come from the germline V gene. Sequencing used immunoSEQ multiplex PCR; TCRdb keeps in-frame clones, though not all of them. Among more than 40,000 clones listed, approximately 94% were seen once. This TCR was recovered from a donor aged 10-29 years with latent tuberculosis or without tuberculosis infection. Some clones in this sample may be carry-over from other donors' samples. The chain has TRBV6-1 and TRBJ1-2, with D hard to call. Sequenced sample: PBMCs. The CDR3 bases are TGTGCCAGCAGTAACCAGGTCGGAGGCTATGGCTACACCTTC. Translation gives CASSNQVGGYGYTF.